Following are 11 T cell receptor beta chains from one sample sequenced in a study of T-cell memory formation after mild COVID-19. A single record per CDR3 protein comes from TCRdb applying MiXCR to the 5' RACE reads. The sample gives approximately 400,000 distinct CDR3 sequences, less than 25% of which show up once; 8.8% is in the top ten. Input material: PBMCs or a T cell subset sorted from them (not recorded which). These receptor sequences come from an adult woman who had mild COVID-19 (a few samples of this study predate the infection). Cell type and time point are not known.

The chain employs TRBV5-1 and TRBJ2-5; 7 bases are shared with TRBD1. The CDR3 sequence is 16 residues long. The germline V gene encodes CDR1 SGHRS and CDR2 YFSETQ. Germline trimming cut 4 bases from V and 2 bases from J; bases unmatched to any gene: 11. The CDR3 reads CASSPTWTGSQETQYF. The CDR3 coding sequence is TGCGCCAGCAGCCCGACCTGGACAGGTTCGCAAGAGACCCAGTACTTC.

This clonotype was counted only a few times. The chain employs TRBV5-6 and TRBJ2-2, with D unclear. V gave up 6 bases and J gave up 4 bases, with 19 bases separating them. Germline V CDR1 and CDR2: SGHDT, YYEEEE. The CDR3 has 16 amino acids. CDR3 sequence reads: CASTPYAQWGTGELFF. The CDR3 DNA follows: TGTGCCAGCACTCCCTATGCGCAGTGGGGCACCGGGGAGCTGTTTTTT.

In its sample, this clonotype was seen a few times. The chain is built from TRBV24-1 and TRBJ2-3; 13 nucleotides agree with TRBD2. Germline lookup yields CDR1 KGHDR and CDR2 SFDVKD. The CDR3 consists of 17 residues. Losses at the gene ends were 3 bases for V and 4 bases for J; bases not matched to a gene: 6. CDR3 amino acids: CATSDHGLAGVADTQYF. CDR3 bases: TGTGCCACCAGTGATCACGGACTAGCGGGAGTGGCAGATACGCAGTATTTT.

J is TRBJ2-2 and V is TRBV12-3 or TRBV12-4; no firm D call. The CDR3 spans 14 residues. V lost 2 bases to trimming and J lost 2 bases, with 6 bases between them. Here the CDR3 reads CASSLISNTGELFF. The CDR3 nucleotides read TGTGCCAGCAGTTTAATCAGTAACACCGGGGAGCTGTTTTTT.

This clonotype showed up many times. V is TRBV7-8 and J is TRBJ2-1; 7 nucleotides line up with TRBD2. The germline gives CDR1 SGHVS, CDR2 FQNEAQ. With 4 bases clipped from V and 7 bases from J, the junction kept 7 bases outside the gene matches. The CDR3 has 14 amino acids. CDR3 DNA sequence: TGTGCCAGCAGCTCGGGCGGGAGCTCAAATGAGCAGTTCTTC. As protein: CASSSGGSSNEQFF.

The J gene is TRBJ2-1, the V gene TRBV7-2; D unresolved. Germline V lookup: CDR1 SGHTA, CDR2 FQGNSA. There are 15 residues in the CDR3. V was shortened by 5 bases and J by 2 bases, with 13 bases between the two germline ends. The CDR3 sequence is CASSRPGSTYNEQFF. CDR3 DNA sequence: TGTGCCAGCAGCCGGCCCGGGTCGACCTACAATGAGCAGTTCTTC.

The chain joins TRBV2 to TRBJ1-5; 9 bases map to TRBD1. The CDR3 is 13 residues long. J gave up 2 bases and V 8 bases, and 1 base lay outside the gene matches. Germline CDR1 SNHLY, CDR2 FYNNEI. The CDR3 coding sequence is TGTGCCAGCGGGGACAGGGGCAATCAGCCCCAGCATTTT. Its protein is CASGDRGNQPQHF.

This clonotype was picked up a small number of times. This chain uses TRBV3-1 with TRBJ2-5, with D possibly TRBD1 on 5 matching bases. This CDR3 spans 14 amino acids. V was pared by 4 bases and J by 2 bases, with 11 bases between. Germline V gene sequence: CDR1 LGHDT, CDR2 YNNKEL (reference sequence). The CDR3 DNA sequence: TGTGCCAGCAGCCTACAGGCCCTACAAGAGACCCAGTACTTC. Its translation is CASSLQALQETQYF.

This clonotype was observed a handful of times. The rearrangement uses TRBV28 and TRBJ1-5; no clear D. Germline V CDR1 and CDR2: MDHEN, SYDVKM. Trimming pared 5 bases from V and 4 bases from J, leaving 12 bases between. This CDR3 is built from 14 residues. The CDR3 coding sequence is TGTGCCAGCAGTCTATCGGTTACTAATCAGCCCCAGCATTTT. Translated: CASSLSVTNQPQHF.

This clonotype was observed a handful of times. The chain employs TRBV4-1 and TRBJ1-4; TRBD1 matches at 7 bases. The CDR3 is made up of 16 amino acids. With V trimmed by 3 bases and J by 7 bases, 11 bases remained unmatched. Germline assignment: CDR1 MGHRA and CDR2 YSYEKL. DNA for the CDR3: TGCGCCAGCAGCCATGACACCGAGGGGGCTAGTGAAAAACTGTTTTTT. The encoded protein is CASSHDTEGASEKLFF.

The V call is TRBV20-1, the J call TRBJ2-2; 7 bases are a match to TRBD1. CDR3 length equals 14 residues. Germline trimming cut 5 bases from V and 7 bases from J; bases unmatched to any gene: 10. Germline V lookup: CDR1 DFQATT, CDR2 SNEGSKA (reference sequence). The CDR3 DNA reads TGCAGTGCTCCGGACAGGTCTCAGTTCGGGGAGCTGTTTTTT. It specifies CSAPDRSQFGELFF.